A single T cell receptor (beta chain) is shown here with its context. The sample comes from a study of cytomegalovirus exposure and HLA in healthy donors. About the study: A prior study identified 100 million to 130 million unique TCR beta sequences from 150 million to 200 million T cells. Roughly four fifths of 300 to 450 genotyped donors fell in the Caucasian-associated ancestry cluster. Early released data comprised about 85 million unique TCRs from HLA-typed donors.

Germline trimming cut 6 bases from V and 5 bases from J; bases unmatched to any gene: 7. Germline assignment: CDR1 ENHRY and CDR2 SYGVKD. This CDR3 is built from 14 residues. Vbeta (60) and Jbeta (13) primers were used in the PCR. This table comes from immunoSEQ multiplex PCR, and its TCRdb copy is limited to in-frame clones, with some not included. The data hold 100,000 to 130,000 clones, with roughly 70% observed a single time. The sequenced sample consisted of PBMCs. The genes are TRBV10-3 and TRBJ2-5; 9 nucleotides align to TRBD1. The source of this sequence is a woman in her thirties or forties in good health and CMV-seropositive. CDR3 DNA: TGTGCCATCAGGGGAGATGACAGGGGGGAGACCCAGTACTTC. Protein product: CAIRGDDRGETQYF.